The rows below give T cell receptor beta chains drawn from one sample of a study of blood T cells in healthy people across ages. TCRdb used MiXCR to reprocess the 5' RACE reads, holding one entry per CDR3 protein. Of fewer than 2,000,000 distinct CDR3 sequences in the sample, about two fifths were seen once. Source material: blood. All receptors come from a human donor in good health. The CDR3 runs from the conserved cysteine through the conserved F or W. The order of the fields is clone size, D gene, V gene, J gene, CDR3 DNA, CDR3 protein. The D gene is left open where the match is weak. Not every row has a clone size; where given, it reads once, few, many or a size class.

.	.	TRBV28	TRBJ2-1	TGTGCCGCGTACAGTGCGCTCTACAATGAGCAGTTCTTC	CAAYSALYNEQFF
.	.	TRBV19	TRBJ2-5	TGTGCCAGTAGTATAGGCGGAAACTTCCAAGAGACCCAGTACTTC	CASSIGGNFQETQYF
.	.	TRBV6-6	TRBJ1-4	TGTGCCAGCAAGACTGCAACTAATGAAAAACTGTTTTTT	CASKTATNEKLFF
many	TRBD2	TRBV20-1	TRBJ2-1	TGCAGTGCTAGGGCTAGCGGGGGGGCGTCCTACAATGAGCAGTTCTTC	CSARASGGASYNEQFF
.	.	TRBV27	TRBJ2-1	TGTGCCAGCAGTTTCTCAACGGGGGAACACTTCGATGAGCAGTTCTTC	CASSFSTGEHFDEQFF
.	.	TRBV7-3	TRBJ2-3	TGTGCCAGCAGCTTTCGGGGGTTTACTACAGATACGCAGTATTTT	CASSFRGFTTDTQYF
.	.	TRBV6-1	TRBJ2-1	TGTGCCAGCTTCCAAATCAATGAGCAGTTCTTC	CASFQINEQFF
few	TRBD1	TRBV14	TRBJ2-7	TGTGCCAGCAGCCAATCGTGGACAGGGGTCAACGAGCAGTACTTC	CASSQSWTGVNEQYF
.	TRBD1	TRBV29-1	TRBJ2-7	TGCAGCGTTACACTCAGGACAGGGAAGCCGATCCCCTTCTACGAGCAGTACTTC	CSVTLRTGKPIPFYEQYF
.	TRBD1	TRBV24-1	TRBJ2-3	TGTGCCACCAGTGATTTCGGACAGGGGGCGGCAGATACGCAGTATTTT	CATSDFGQGAADTQYF
.	.	TRBV25-1	TRBJ2-5	TGTGCCAGCAGTCCCCAGGGACGCCAAGAGACCCAGTACTTC	CASSPQGRQETQYF
once	.	TRBV4-3	TRBJ1-2	TGCGCCAGCAGCCCGAACAGGGCTAACCCCTATGGCTACACCTTC	CASSPNRANPYGYTF
.	.	TRBV4-1	TRBJ2-1	TGCGCCAGCAGCTCAGTCGGACGGGCGCGGAACAATGAGCAGTTCTTC	CASSSVGRARNNEQFF
few	.	TRBV20-1	TRBJ2-1	TGCAGTGGCAGGGGTATATCGGATTACAATGAGCAGTTCTTC	CSGRGISDYNEQFF
.	.	TRBV7-2	TRBJ1-5	TGTGCCAGCAGCTCCTGGGGGGGTCCCAATCAGCCCCAGCATTTT	CASSSWGGPNQPQHF
.	TRBD1	TRBV13	TRBJ2-7	TGTGCCAGCAGCTTAGGATTAGGGACAGCAACCTACGAGCAGTACTTC	CASSLGLGTATYEQYF
few	.	TRBV6-5	TRBJ1-1	TGTGCCAGCAGTTACTCCCGGGGGGGAGGTACTGAAGCTTTCTTT	CASSYSRGGGTEAFF
.	TRBD1	TRBV29-1	TRBJ2-7	TGCAGCGTTGGAAGCGCGGACAGGGGAAGCTCCTACGAGCAGTACTTC	CSVGSADRGSSYEQYF
few	.	TRBV4-2	TRBJ2-3	TGTGCCAGCAGCCCTGCGAGTACCCACACAGATACGCAGTATTTT	CASSPASTHTDTQYF
.	.	TRBV7-9	TRBJ1-1	TGTGCCAGCAGCCCCGCCAGCGGGCCTCCCCACACTGAAGCTTTCTTT	CASSPASGPPHTEAFF
few	TRBD1	TRBV12-3/TRBV12-4	TRBJ2-5	TGTGCCAGCAGTTTAACAGGACAGGGAACCGAGACCCAGTACTTC	CASSLTGQGTETQYF
.	TRBD2	TRBV7-2	TRBJ2-5	TGTGCCAGCAGCTTAGCTCCAATCACTAGCGGGGGCCTCCAAGAGACCCAGTACTTC	CASSLAPITSGGLQETQYF
.	TRBD1	TRBV30	TRBJ2-7	TGTGCCTGGGGCAGGGGGACCTACGAGCAGTACTTC	CAWGRGTYEQYF
.	.	TRBV4-3	TRBJ1-1	TGCGCCAGCAGCCTAACGCCACAGGGAGACACTGAAGCTTTCTTT	CASSLTPQGDTEAFF
.	.	TRBV18	TRBJ2-4	TGTGCCAGCTCACCGGGATATAGCAAAAACATTCAGTACTTC	CASSPGYSKNIQYF
.	TRBD1	TRBV6-2/TRBV6-3	TRBJ1-1	TGTGCCAGCAGTCCCCTGGACAGGGGATCGGGCACTGAAGCTTTCTTT	CASSPLDRGSGTEAFF
.	.	TRBV10-3	TRBJ2-3	TGTGCCATCAAAGGGTCTTTCAGCACAGATACGCAGTATTTT	CAIKGSFSTDTQYF
.	.	TRBV20-1	TRBJ1-2	TGCAGTGCTATCGGCAGGGGCGCCTCTAACTATGGCTACACCTTC	CSAIGRGASNYGYTF
.	.	TRBV12-3/TRBV12-4	TRBJ1-2	TGTGCCAGCAGATTGGGGGGGCCATACACCTTC	CASRLGGPYTF
.	.	TRBV28	TRBJ2-7	TGTGCCAGCAGCTTCGGGACGCTAAGCTCCTACGAGCAGTACTTC	CASSFGTLSSYEQYF
.	TRBD1	TRBV6-1	TRBJ1-1	TGTGCCAGCAATCAGCAAAGGACAGGGCCAAGCCAAGCTTTCTTT	CASNQQRTGPSQAFF
.	.	TRBV7-2	TRBJ2-5	TGTGCCAGCAGCCTATGGGTCCAAAGGGGTTCGGGAGAGACCCAGTACTTC	CASSLWVQRGSGETQYF
few	.	TRBV4-2	TRBJ1-1	TGTGCCAGCAGCGTAACGACTGCTCTGAACACTGAAGCTTTCTTT	CASSVTTALNTEAFF
.	.	TRBV7-2	TRBJ2-5	TGTGTCAGCAGCTTAGTCGGGACCCGAGGCGAGACCCAGTACTTC	CVSSLVGTRGETQYF
.	TRBD2	TRBV6-2/TRBV6-3	TRBJ2-7	TGTGCCAGCAGTACCCCAGCGGGGGGCTCCTACGAGCAGTACTTC	CASSTPAGGSYEQYF
.	.	TRBV14	TRBJ1-1	TGTGCCAGCAGCCAAGACAGGGATTGGGCTGAAGCTTTCTTT	CASSQDRDWAEAFF
.	.	TRBV12-3/TRBV12-4	TRBJ2-3	TGTGCCAGCAGCCTCTTATTTAACACAGATACGCAGTATTTT	CASSLLFNTDTQYF
.	TRBD1	TRBV14	TRBJ2-1	TGTGCCAGCAGCCAAGCCGGGACAGGTTACAATGAGCAGTTCTTC	CASSQAGTGYNEQFF
.	.	TRBV7-9	TRBJ2-7	TGTGCCTGCAGCCCACATCCCTACGAGCAGTACTTC	CACSPHPYEQYF
.	.	TRBV10-3	TRBJ2-7	TGTGCCATCAGTGAGTCGGACGGGACCTACGAGCAGTACTTC	CAISESDGTYEQYF
.	.	TRBV27	TRBJ2-7	TGTGCCAGCACCCTAATTCGGCTTTGGGGCGAGCAGTACTTC	CASTLIRLWGEQYF
.	TRBD1	TRBV5-6	TRBJ2-5	TGTGCCAGCAGCAGCGGGACAGGGGTATTAGAGACCCAGTACTTC	CASSSGTGVLETQYF
.	.	TRBV12-3/TRBV12-4	TRBJ2-5	TGTGTCAGCAGGCCTACTAGGTTGGAAGAGACCCAGTACTTC	CVSRPTRLEETQYF
.	.	TRBV7-2	TRBJ2-5	TGTGCCAGCAGCTTAAGGCGGGGTTGGGAGACCCAGTACTTC	CASSLRRGWETQYF
.	.	TRBV29-1	TRBJ1-4	TGCAGCGTTGGGACAGCTAATAATGAAAAACTGTTTTTT	CSVGTANNEKLFF
.	.	TRBV7-2	TRBJ1-2	TGTGCCAGCAGCATAGGGGAGGGTTCCGATTATGGCTACACCTTC	CASSIGEGSDYGYTF
.	TRBD1	TRBV6-4	TRBJ1-6	TGTGCCAGCAGAGTAGAGTTCAGGGGGAAGGAACCCGTTTCACCCCTCCACTTT	CASRVEFRGKEPVSPLHF